This T cell receptor (beta chain) was captured by sequencing in a study of early T cells in non-severe SARS-CoV-2 infection. Study as a whole: Sequencing of unsorted whole blood was done on bulk RNA, leaving chains unpaired.

This clonotype qualifies as medium-sized. Each single cDNA molecule received a unique molecular identifier. One entry per CDR3 protein, called by TCRdb with MiXCR from the 5' RACE reads. The data contain roughly 34,000 distinct CDR3 sequences, 4.1% of them singletons. The CDR3 has 15 residues. The V end lost 0 bases, the J end lost 0 bases, and 9 bases lay between the germline ends. CDR1 and CDR2 from the germline V gene are SGHRS and YFSETQ. Specimen: whole blood. The chain couples TRBV5-1 to TRBJ1-1; D may be TRBD1 (6 bases). This TCR was sampled from an adult who was a healthcare worker with PCR-confirmed SARS-CoV-2 infection or an uninfected control (not recorded which). CDR3 in DNA: TGCGCCAGCAGCTTGGGGGACACTTTGAACACTGAAGCTTTCTTT. Translation: CASSLGDTLNTEAFF.